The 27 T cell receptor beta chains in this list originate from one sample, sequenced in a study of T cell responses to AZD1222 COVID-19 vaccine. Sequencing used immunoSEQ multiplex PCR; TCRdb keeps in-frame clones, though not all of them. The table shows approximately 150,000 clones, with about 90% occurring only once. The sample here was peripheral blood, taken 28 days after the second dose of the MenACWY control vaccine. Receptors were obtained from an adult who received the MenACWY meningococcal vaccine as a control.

CDR3 sequence (DNA): TGTGCCAGCAGCCCCCCCCGTTACCCAAGATTCACAGATACGCAGTATTTT. Translation: CASSPPRYPRFTDTQYF. This sequence joins TRBV21-1 and TRBJ2-3. TRBV21-1 is tagged as a pseudogene. This CDR3 is built from 17 residues.

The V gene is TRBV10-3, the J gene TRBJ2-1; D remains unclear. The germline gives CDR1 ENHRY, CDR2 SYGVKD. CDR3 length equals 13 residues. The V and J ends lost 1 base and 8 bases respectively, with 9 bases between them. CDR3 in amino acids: CAISEYAGYEQFF. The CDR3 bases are TGTGCCATCAGTGAGTACGCTGGTTATGAGCAGTTCTTC.

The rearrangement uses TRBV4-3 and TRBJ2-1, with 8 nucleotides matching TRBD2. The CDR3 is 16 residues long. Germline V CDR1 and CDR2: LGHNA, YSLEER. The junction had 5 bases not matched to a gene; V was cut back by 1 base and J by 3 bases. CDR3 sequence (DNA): TGCGCCAGCAGCCAAGGATCTAGCGGGTACTACAATGAGCAGTTCTTC. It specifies CASSQGSSGYYNEQFF.

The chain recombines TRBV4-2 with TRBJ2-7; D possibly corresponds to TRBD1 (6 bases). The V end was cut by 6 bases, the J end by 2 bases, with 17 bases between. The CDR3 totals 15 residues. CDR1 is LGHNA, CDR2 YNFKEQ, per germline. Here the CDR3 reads CASREGTQVAYEQYF. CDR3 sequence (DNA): TGTGCCAGCAGAGAAGGGACACAGGTAGCCTACGAGCAGTACTTC.

The CDR3 bases are TGTGCCAGCAGCCAAGATTCACCTCGGGGACGACTCCTCTCTGGAAACACCATATATTTT. Translation gives CASSQDSPRGRLLSGNTIYF. V gene TRBV3-1 (or the pseudogene TRBV3-2) combines with J gene TRBJ1-3; a weak D match, TRBD1 (5 bases). The CDR3 length is 20 residues. CDR1 LGHDT and CDR2 YNNKEL come from the germline V gene (reference sequence). V was cut by 0 bases and J by 0 bases, with 21 bases left in between.

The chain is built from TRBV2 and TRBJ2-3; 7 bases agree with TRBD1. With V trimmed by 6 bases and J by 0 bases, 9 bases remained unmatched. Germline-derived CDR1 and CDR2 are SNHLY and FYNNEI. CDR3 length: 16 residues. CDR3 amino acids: CASSRIGQASTDTQYF. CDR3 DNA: TGTGCCAGCAGCCGAATCGGACAGGCTAGCACAGATACGCAGTATTTT.

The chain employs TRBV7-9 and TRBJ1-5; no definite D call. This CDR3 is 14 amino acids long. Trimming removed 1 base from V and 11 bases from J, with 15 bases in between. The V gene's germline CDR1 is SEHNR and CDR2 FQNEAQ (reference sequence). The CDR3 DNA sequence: TGTGCCAGCAGCTTAGGCCCGGTCGGCGGGGCCCAGCATTTT. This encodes CASSLGPVGGAQHF.

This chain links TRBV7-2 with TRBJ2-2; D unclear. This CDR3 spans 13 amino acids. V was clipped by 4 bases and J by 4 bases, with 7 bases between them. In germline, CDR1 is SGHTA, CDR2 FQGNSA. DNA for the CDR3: TGTGCCAGCAGCTCCATATTCACCGGGGAGCTGTTTTTT. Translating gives CASSSIFTGELFF.

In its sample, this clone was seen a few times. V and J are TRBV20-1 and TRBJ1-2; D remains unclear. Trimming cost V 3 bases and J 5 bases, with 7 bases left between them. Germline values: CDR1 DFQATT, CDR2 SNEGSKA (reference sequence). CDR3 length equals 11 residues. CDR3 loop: CSASAQYGYTF. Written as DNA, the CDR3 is TGCAGTGCTAGCGCACAGTATGGCTACACCTTC.

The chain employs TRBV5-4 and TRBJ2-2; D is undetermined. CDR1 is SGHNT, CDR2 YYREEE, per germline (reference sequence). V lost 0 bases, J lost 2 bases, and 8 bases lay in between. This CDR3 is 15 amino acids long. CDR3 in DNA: TGTGCCAGCAGCTTGGCCCCGATTAACACCGGGGAGCTGTTTTTT. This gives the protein CASSLAPINTGELFF.

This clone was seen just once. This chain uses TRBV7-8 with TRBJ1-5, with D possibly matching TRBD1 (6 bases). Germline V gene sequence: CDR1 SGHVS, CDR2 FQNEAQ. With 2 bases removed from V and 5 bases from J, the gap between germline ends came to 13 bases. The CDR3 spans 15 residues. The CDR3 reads CASSLRRTVDQPQHF. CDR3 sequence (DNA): TGTGCCAGCAGCTTAAGGAGGACAGTAGATCAGCCCCAGCATTTT.

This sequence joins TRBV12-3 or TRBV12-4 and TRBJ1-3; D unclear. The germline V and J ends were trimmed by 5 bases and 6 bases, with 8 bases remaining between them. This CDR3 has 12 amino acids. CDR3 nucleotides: TGTGCCAGCAGTACGTCCGAAAACACCATATATTTT. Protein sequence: CASSTSENTIYF.

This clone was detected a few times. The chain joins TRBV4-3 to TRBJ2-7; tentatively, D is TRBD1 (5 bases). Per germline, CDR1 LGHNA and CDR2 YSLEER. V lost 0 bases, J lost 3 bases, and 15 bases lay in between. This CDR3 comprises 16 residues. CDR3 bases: TGCGCCAGCAGCCAAGATCTTATGGACAAACTCTACGAGCAGTACTTC. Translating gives CASSQDLMDKLYEQYF.

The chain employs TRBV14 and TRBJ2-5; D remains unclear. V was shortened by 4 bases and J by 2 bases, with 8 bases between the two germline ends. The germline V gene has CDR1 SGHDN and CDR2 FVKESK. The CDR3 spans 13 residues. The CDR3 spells CASSPQIQETQYF. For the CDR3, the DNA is TGTGCCAGCAGCCCGCAGATTCAAGAGACCCAGTACTTC.

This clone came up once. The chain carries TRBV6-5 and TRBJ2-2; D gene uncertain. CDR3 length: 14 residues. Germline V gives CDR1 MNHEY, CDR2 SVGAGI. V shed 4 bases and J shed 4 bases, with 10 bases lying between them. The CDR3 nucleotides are TGTGCCAGCAGTTCACGCAGGTCCACCGGGGAGCTGTTTTTT. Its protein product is CASSSRRSTGELFF.

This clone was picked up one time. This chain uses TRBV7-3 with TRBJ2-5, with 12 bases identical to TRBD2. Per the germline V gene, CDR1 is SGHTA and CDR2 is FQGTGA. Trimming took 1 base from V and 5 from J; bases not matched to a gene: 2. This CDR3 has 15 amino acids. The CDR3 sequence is CASSLRLAGDETQYF. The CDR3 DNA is TGTGCCAGCAGCTTAAGACTAGCGGGAGACGAGACCCAGTACTTC.

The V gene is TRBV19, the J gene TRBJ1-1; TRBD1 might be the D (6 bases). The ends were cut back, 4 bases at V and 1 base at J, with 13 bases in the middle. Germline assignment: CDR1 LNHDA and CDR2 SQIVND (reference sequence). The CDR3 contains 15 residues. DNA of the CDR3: TGTGCCAGTAGTAGATCGCGGACAGAGAACACTGAAGCTTTCTTT. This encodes CASSRSRTENTEAFF.

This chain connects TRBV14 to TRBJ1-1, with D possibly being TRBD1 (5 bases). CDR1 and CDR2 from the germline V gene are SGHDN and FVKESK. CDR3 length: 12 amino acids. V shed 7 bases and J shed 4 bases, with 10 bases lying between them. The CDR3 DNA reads TGTGCCAGCAAATATCAGGGCACTGAAGCTTTCTTT. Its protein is CASKYQGTEAFF.

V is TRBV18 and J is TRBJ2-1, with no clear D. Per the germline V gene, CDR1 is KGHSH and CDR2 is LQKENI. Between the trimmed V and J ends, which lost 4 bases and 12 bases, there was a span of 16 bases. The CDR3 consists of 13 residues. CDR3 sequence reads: CASSRTTHERQFF. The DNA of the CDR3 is TGTGCCAGCTCACGAACCACCCATGAGCGGCAGTTCTTC.

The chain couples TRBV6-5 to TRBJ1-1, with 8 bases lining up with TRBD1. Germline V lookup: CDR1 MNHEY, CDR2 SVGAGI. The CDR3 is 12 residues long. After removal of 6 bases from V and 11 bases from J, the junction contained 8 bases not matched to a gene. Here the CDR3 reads CASSRTGGEAFF. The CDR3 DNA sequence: TGTGCCAGCAGCAGAACAGGGGGAGAGGCTTTCTTT.

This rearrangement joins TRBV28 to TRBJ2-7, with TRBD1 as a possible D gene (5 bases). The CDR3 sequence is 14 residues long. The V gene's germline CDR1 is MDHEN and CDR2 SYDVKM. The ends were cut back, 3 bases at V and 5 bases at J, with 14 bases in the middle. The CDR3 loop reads CASSLHIPRDEQYF. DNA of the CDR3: TGTGCCAGCAGTTTGCACATCCCCAGGGACGAGCAGTACTTC.

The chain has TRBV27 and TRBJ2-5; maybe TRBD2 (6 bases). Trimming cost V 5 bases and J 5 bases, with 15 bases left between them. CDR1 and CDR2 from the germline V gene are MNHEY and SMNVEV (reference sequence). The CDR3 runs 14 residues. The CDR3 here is CASSHSGALETQYF. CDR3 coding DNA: TGTGCCAGCAGTCATAGCGGAGCCTTGGAGACCCAGTACTTC.

CDR3 nucleotides: TGTGCCAGCAGTTCCACCCCGGCCCAAGAGACCCAGTACTTC. This encodes CASSSTPAQETQYF. The chain is built from TRBV28 and TRBJ2-5; D gene ambiguous. Germline lookup yields CDR1 MDHEN and CDR2 SYDVKM. This CDR3 has 14 residues. Trimming left V 4 bases short and J 1 base short, with 10 bases between.

The CDR3 DNA follows: TGTGCCAGCAGCCAAGGGACTAGCGGGAGCACAGATACGCAGTATTTT. This encodes CASSQGTSGSTDTQYF. This chain uses TRBV14 with TRBJ2-3, with 11 bases matching TRBD2. J gave up 0 bases and V 1 base, and 0 bases lay outside the gene matches. Per germline, CDR1 SGHDN and CDR2 FVKESK. The CDR3 is made up of 16 amino acids.

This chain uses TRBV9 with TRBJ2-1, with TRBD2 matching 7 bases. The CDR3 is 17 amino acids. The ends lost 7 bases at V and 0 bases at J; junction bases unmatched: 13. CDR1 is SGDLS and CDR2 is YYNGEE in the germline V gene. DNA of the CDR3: TGTGCCAGCGAGGGGAGCGGGAACCCAAGCTCCTACAATGAGCAGTTCTTC. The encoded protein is CASEGSGNPSSYNEQFF.

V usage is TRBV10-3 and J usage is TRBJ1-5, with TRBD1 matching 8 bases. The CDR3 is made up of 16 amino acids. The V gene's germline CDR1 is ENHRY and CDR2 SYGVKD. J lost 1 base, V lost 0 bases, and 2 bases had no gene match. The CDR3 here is CAISESWTGSNQPQHF. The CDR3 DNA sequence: TGTGCCATCAGTGAGTCCTGGACAGGGAGCAATCAGCCCCAGCATTTT.

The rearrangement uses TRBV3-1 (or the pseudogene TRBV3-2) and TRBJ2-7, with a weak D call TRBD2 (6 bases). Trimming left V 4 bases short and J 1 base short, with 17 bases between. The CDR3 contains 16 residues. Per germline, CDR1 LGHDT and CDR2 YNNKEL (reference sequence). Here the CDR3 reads CASSPTSFLASYEQYF. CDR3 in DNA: TGTGCCAGCAGCCCTACTAGCTTCCTCGCATCCTACGAGCAGTACTTC.